The next 15 T cell receptor beta chains were all read from a single sample in a study of cytomegalovirus exposure and HLA in healthy donors. PCR primers comprised 60 Vbeta and 13 Jbeta primers. Produced via immunoSEQ multiplex PCR; TCRdb's table is partial and in-frame only. Its table lists 150,000 or so clones. Specimen: PBMCs. The receptors come from a woman aged 45 to 65 in good health and CMV-seronegative.

The chain has TRBV7-6 and TRBJ2-1; a weak D match, TRBD1 (5 bases). Germline CDR1 SGHVS, CDR2 FNYEAQ. The CDR3 contains 16 residues. The germline V and J ends were trimmed by 5 bases and 0 bases, with 14 bases remaining between them. The CDR3 loop is CASSPMGRLSYNEQFF. For the CDR3, the DNA is TGTGCCAGCAGCCCCATGGGGCGCCTCTCCTACAATGAGCAGTTCTTC.

Details on this clone: The sample carries other DNA sequences with the same CDR3. The V and J genes are TRBV30 and TRBJ2-1, with no clear D. Trimming took off 2 bases at V and 0 bases at J, with 5 bases between the two ends. The CDR3 contains 13 residues. The germline gives CDR1 GTSNPN, CDR2 SVGIG (reference sequence). The CDR3 DNA reads TGTGCCTGGAGTCCCTCCTCCTACAATGAGCAGTTCTTC. Translating it yields CAWSPSSYNEQFF. The whole variable domain, remainder taken from reference TRBV30 and TRBJ2-1, is SQTIHQWPATLVQPVGSPLSLECTVEGTSNPNLYWYRQAAGRGLQLLFYSVGIGQISSEVPQNLSASRPQDRQFILSSKKLLLSDSGFYLCAWSPSSYNEQFFGPGTRLTVL.

V is TRBV7-3 and J is TRBJ2-1; possible D gene TRBD1, 5 bases. The CDR3 contains 13 residues. Germline loops: CDR1 SGHTA, CDR2 FQGTGA. Trimming took 1 base from V and 9 from J, leaving 10 bases between them. CDR3 region: CASSLIRGSEQFF. The CDR3 DNA follows: TGTGCCAGCAGCTTAATAAGGGGTAGTGAGCAGTTCTTC.

The chain employs TRBV5-4 and TRBJ1-1; D ambiguous. CDR1 is SGHNT and CDR2 is YYREEE in the germline V gene (reference sequence). CDR3 length equals 15 residues. V shed 3 bases and J shed 3 bases, with 15 bases lying between them. The CDR3 loop reads CASSSREVPYTEAFF. The DNA for the CDR3 is TGTGCCAGCAGCTCCCGGGAGGTTCCCTACACTGAAGCTTTCTTT.

The V and J genes are TRBV30 and TRBJ2-7, with D perhaps TRBD1 (5 bases). Germline CDR1 and CDR2: GTSNPN and SVGIG (reference sequence). V dropped 5 bases and J dropped 0 bases, with 8 bases sitting between them. The CDR3 is 12 amino acids. Written as DNA, the CDR3 is TGTGCCTGGGCGGACATCTCCTACGAGCAGTACTTC. It is translated as CAWADISYEQYF.

V usage is TRBV5-4 and J usage is TRBJ2-1, with 7 nucleotides matching TRBD2. V shed 7 bases, J shed 3 bases, and the junction held 10 bases outside the gene matches. Germline loops: CDR1 SGHNT, CDR2 YYREEE (reference sequence). CDR3 length: 15 residues. CDR3 sequence: CASFPRGNLYNEQFF. In DNA form, the CDR3 reads TGTGCCAGCTTTCCGCGGGGGAATCTCTACAATGAGCAGTTCTTC.

The chain employs TRBV18 and TRBJ1-6, with 8 bases fitting TRBD1. In germline, CDR1 is KGHSH, CDR2 LQKENI. This CDR3 has 15 amino acids. V trimming: 3 bases; J trimming: 8 bases; junction bases outside the gene matches: 6. This chain's CDR3 is CASSPRQGRDSPLHF. CDR3 in DNA: TGTGCCAGCTCACCTCGACAGGGGAGAGATTCACCCCTCCACTTT.

The genes are TRBV2 and TRBJ1-5; D ambiguous. The length of the CDR3 is 14 residues. V was cut by 4 bases and J by 2 bases, with 9 bases left in between. The germline V gene has CDR1 SNHLY and CDR2 FYNNEI. CDR3: CASSAPQGNQPQHF. In nucleotides, the CDR3 is TGTGCCAGCAGTGCCCCCCAGGGCAATCAGCCCCAGCATTTT.

The gene calls are TRBV10-3 and TRBJ2-1; 8 positions agree with TRBD2. The CDR3 sequence is 13 residues long. CDR1 is ENHRY, CDR2 SYGVKD, per germline. Germline trimming cut 5 bases from V and 8 bases from J; bases unmatched to any gene: 5. In DNA form, the CDR3 reads TGTGCCATCAGTCCGACTAGCGTCGATGAGCAGTTCTTC. Protein: CAISPTSVDEQFF.

This rearrangement joins TRBV21-1 to TRBJ1-4; the DNA was not compared with TRBD1, the D call given in the table. TRBV21-1 is labeled a pseudogene. The CDR3 contains 20 residues. CDR3 bases: TGTGCCAGCAGCAAATTCCCAACAGGGGGCGCGACCCTTCTTAATGAAAAACTGTTTTTT. Its translation: CASSKFPTGGATLLNEKLFF.

The rearrangement uses TRBV9 and TRBJ2-7; 9 bases are a match to TRBD1. CDR1 is SGDLS and CDR2 is YYNGEE in the germline V gene. Trimming cost V 3 bases and J 9 bases; bases outside gene matches: 10. There are 14 residues in the CDR3. The CDR3 bases are TGTGCCAGCAGCGGACAGGGGGTTGGTGCGGGGCAGTACTTC. This gives the protein CASSGQGVGAGQYF.

This chain links TRBV19 with TRBJ1-6; D possibly corresponds to TRBD1 (6 bases). The CDR3 has 15 amino acids. Trimming removed 4 bases from V and 13 bases from J, with 20 bases in between. CDR1 is LNHDA and CDR2 is SQIVND in the germline V gene (reference sequence). The CDR3 nucleotides are TGTGCCAGTAGTACCCCGGGTAGAGGGGGAGTCCCCCTCCACTTT. Translation: CASSTPGRGGVPLHF.

V and J are TRBV4-1 and TRBJ2-7, with TRBD2 identical over 12 bases. The CDR3 loop spans 16 amino acids. The V and J ends lost 1 base and 4 bases, in that order; junction bases with no gene match: 5. In germline, CDR1 is MGHRA, CDR2 YSYEKL. The DNA of the CDR3 is TGCGCCAGCAGCCAAGGACTAGCGGGAGTGCCGTACGAGCAGTACTTC. As protein: CASSQGLAGVPYEQYF.

CDR3 loop: CASSLVPGEYNEQFF. CDR3 nucleotide sequence: TGTGCCAGCAGCTTGGTACCGGGGGAGTACAATGAGCAGTTCTTC. This sequence joins TRBV7-9 and TRBJ2-1, with a possible D match to TRBD2 (6 bases). The CDR3 has 15 amino acids. The V end was cut by 3 bases, the J end by 4 bases, with 13 bases between. The germline CDR1 and CDR2 sequences are SEHNR and FQNEAQ (reference sequence).

The genes are TRBV2 and TRBJ1-1, with 9 bases matching TRBD1. Germline assignment: CDR1 SNHLY and CDR2 FYNNEI. There are 13 residues in the CDR3. J gave up 2 bases and V 9 bases, and 4 bases lay outside the gene matches. CDR3 region: CARNRGRNTEAFF. The CDR3 DNA is TGTGCCAGAAACAGGGGGCGTAACACTGAAGCTTTCTTT.